What follows is one TCR beta chain and its context. What it binds is not known. This specimen comes from a study of T cell repertoires in cytomegalovirus infection. In the study overall: Through public TCR beta signatures, both CMV infection and matching HLA type were indicated.

This CDR3 has 17 amino acids. J gave up 3 bases and V 2 bases, and 7 bases lay outside the gene matches. Germline V gives CDR1 LGHNA, CDR2 YNFKEQ. TCRdb analysed the reads with MiXCR anew, one entry per CDR3 protein. Of roughly 990,000 distinct CDR3 sequences listed, 25% to 40% are singletons. Findings and limits, study-wide: The study identified carriers of CMV plus the relevant HLA from cumulative public TCR beta family frequency.

The sequence came from a human donor in good health (CMV status not recorded). Some clones in this sample may be carry-over from other donors' samples. The material sequenced was cultured CD8+ T cells from PBMCs, taken from culture after CMV antigen stimulation. The chain carries TRBV4-2 and TRBJ1-4; 9 bases map to TRBD1. As DNA, the CDR3 is TGTGCCAGCAGCCAACGGACAGGGGCGGGGGCTAATGAAAAACTGTTTTTT. Translating it yields CASSQRTGAGANEKLFF.